The rows below give T cell receptor beta chains drawn from one sample of a study of PD-L1 blockade in urothelial cancer. The assay was immunoSEQ multiplex PCR, and TCRdb's table has in-frame clones only and misses some. The sample has some 90,000 clones; 89% are singletons. The source material was PBMCs, sampled around atezolizumab (anti-PD-L1) treatment. Receptors originate from an elderly woman with urothelial cancer. The CDR3 runs from the conserved cysteine through the conserved F or W. A D gene is named only where the DNA matches it firmly. Rows give clone size only sometimes, using once, few, many, or a class for an expanded clone.

>TRBV2|TRBJ1-5|few|-
TGTGCCAGCCGATTAGAAGGGGAAGGTCAGCCCCAGCATTTT
CASRLEGEGQPQHF
>TRBV5-1|TRBJ2-1|once|TRBD2
TGCGCCAGCAGCTTGGCGGTTAGCGGGAGAGGGAATGAGCAGTTCTTC
CASSLAVSGRGNEQFF
>TRBV6-6|TRBJ2-3|-|-
TGTGCCAGCGCAGGCCCCGGGGTCACAGATACGCAGTATTTT
CASAGPGVTDTQYF
>TRBV7-8|TRBJ1-2|-|-
TGTGCCTCAGCTTCAAGGGGTTCTAGCTATGGCTACACCTTC
CASASRGSSYGYTF
>TRBV5-1|TRBJ2-3|-|TRBD2
TGCGCCAGCAGCTCCTCTAGCGGGAGAGGAGATACGCAGTATTTT
CASSSSSGRGDTQYF
>TRBV5-1|TRBJ1-3|-|-
TGCGCCAGCAGCTTGGATTTCGGCGGCTCTGGAAACACCATATATTTT
CASSLDFGGSGNTIYF
>TRBV15|TRBJ2-5|-|-
TGTGCCACCAGCAGACGGGGGGCAGGGGAAGAGACCCAGTACTTC
CATSRRGAGEETQYF
>TRBV9|TRBJ2-1|-|TRBD2
TGTGCCAGCAGCCCCGGACTAGCGATCGCTGAGCAGTTCTTC
CASSPGLAIAEQFF
>TRBV19|TRBJ2-2|-|-
TGTGCCAGTAGTAACAGGCGCACCGGGGAGCTGTTTTTT
CASSNRRTGELFF
>TRBV15|TRBJ1-1|-|-
TGTGCCACCAGCAGACCGGACAGAAACACTGAAGCTTTCTTT
CATSRPDRNTEAFF
>TRBV9|TRBJ2-2|-|TRBD1
TGTGCCAGCAGCACCAGACAGGGGGCAAGCGGGGAGCTGTTTTTT
CASSTRQGASGELFF
>TRBV28|TRBJ1-5|-|TRBD1
TGTGCCAGCAGTTTCGGACAGGTTGGTCAGCCCCAGCATTTT
CASSFGQVGQPQHF
>TRBV9|TRBJ1-2|-|TRBD1
TGTGCCAGCAGCGTAGAACTCCGGGGACAGGGAGAACGGGGCTACACCTTC
CASSVELRGQGERGYTF
>TRBV5-1|TRBJ1-1|-|-
TGCGCCAGCAGCTTGGCACAGCTGAACACTGAAGCTTTCTTT
CASSLAQLNTEAFF
>TRBV29-1|TRBJ2-5|-|-
TGCAGCGTTGAAGAGGGGGGTGCGGGATTGGGGACCCAGTACTTC
CSVEEGGAGLGTQYF
>TRBV19|TRBJ2-6|-|-
TGTGCCAGTAGTATCCTTACAGGGACTGGGGCCAACGTCCTGACTTTC
CASSILTGTGANVLTF
>TRBV5-6|TRBJ2-7|once|-
TGTGCCAGCAGCCTCACTAGCAGCGAGCAGTACTTC
CASSLTSSEQYF
>TRBV30|TRBJ2-1|-|-
TGTGCCTGGAGTGTACGGTTTAGCGGTTTTAGCTCCTACAATGAGCAGTTCTTC
CAWSVRFSGFSSYNEQFF
>TRBV7-3|TRBJ2-3|-|-
TGTGCCAGCAGCTTACACCCGGCGGGAGATACGCAGTATTTT
CASSLHPAGDTQYF
>TRBV10-2|TRBJ2-1|-|-
TGCGCCAGCAGACCCAATAGCAGCACCTACAATGAGCAGTTCTTC
CASRPNSSTYNEQFF
>TRBV7-2|TRBJ1-1|-|-
TGTGCCAGCAGCTTAGCTTTAGGGGGAAGTACTGAAGCTTTCTTT
CASSLALGGSTEAFF
>TRBV6-6|TRBJ2-2|-|-
TGTGCCAGCAGGGCAGGGTCCGGGGAGCTGTTTTTT
CASRAGSGELFF
>TRBV4-2|TRBJ1-2|-|-
TGTGCCAGCAGCCAAGGGGGGGATGGAGGCTACACCTTC
CASSQGGDGGYTF
>TRBV7-2|TRBJ2-5|-|TRBD2
TGTGCCAGCAGCCCCCCGAGGCTAGCGGGAATGGAGACCCAGTACTTC
CASSPPRLAGMETQYF
>TRBV19|TRBJ1-1|-|-
TGTGCCAGTAGTTGGGGCCGGGGGGCGCTGGACACTGAAGCTTTCTTT
CASSWGRGALDTEAFF
>TRBV9|TRBJ2-1|-|TRBD2
TGTACCAGCAGCACTCAGGGACTAGCGGCTTACAATGAGCAGTTCTTC
CTSSTQGLAAYNEQFF
>TRBV19|TRBJ2-7|-|TRBD2
TGTGCCAGTAGGTCTAGCGGGGACCCCTCCTACGAGCAGTACTTC
CASRSSGDPSYEQYF
>TRBV18|TRBJ2-5|-|TRBD2
TGTGCCAGCTCACGCCTAGCGGTAGAAGAGACCCAGTACTTC
CASSRLAVEETQYF
>TRBV2|TRBJ2-1|-|TRBD2
TGTGCCAGCACCGGACTAGCGGGAACCATCAATGAGCAGTTCTTC
CASTGLAGTINEQFF
>TRBV18|TRBJ1-2|-|-
TGTGCCAGCTCACCAGAGGGTAACTATGGCTACACCTTC
CASSPEGNYGYTF
>TRBV4-1|TRBJ1-3|-|-
TGCGCCAGCAGCCACCCTACGAGGGAACCAGGAAACACCATATATTTT
CASSHPTREPGNTIYF
>TRBV29-1|TRBJ2-7|-|-
TGCAGCGTTGACGGTTGGGGGGGCGGGTACGAGCAGTACTTC
CSVDGWGGGYEQYF
>TRBV19|TRBJ1-1|-|TRBD1
TGTGCCAGTAGTATCGGACAGGAGAACACTGAAGCTTTCTTT
CASSIGQENTEAFF
>TRBV5-1|TRBJ1-2|-|TRBD1
TGCGCCAGCAGCTCCTCACAGGGGGCTTATGGCTACACCTTC
CASSSSQGAYGYTF
>TRBV6-5|TRBJ2-7|-|-
TGTGCCAGCAGTTACTCGACTGGAAACGAGCAGTACTTC
CASSYSTGNEQYF
>TRBV6-1|TRBJ2-7|-|-
TGTGCCAGCAGCGCAAGCGGAAACTACGAGCAGTACTTC
CASSASGNYEQYF
>TRBV25-1|TRBJ1-1|few|-
TGTGCCAGCAGTTACTCCAACGCTGAAGCTTTCTTT
CASSYSNAEAFF
>TRBV19|TRBJ2-7|few|-
TGTGCCAGTAGTAAGAGCAGGGGCGACGAGCAGTACTTC
CASSKSRGDEQYF
>TRBV6-1|TRBJ2-7|-|-
TGTGCCAGCAGTGCCACCCCCCTAGCGACTTCCTACGAGCAGTACTTC
CASSATPLATSYEQYF
>TRBV7-8|TRBJ2-3|few|TRBD2
TGTGCCAGCAGCTTAGGTCTAGCGGGAGTCGGGTCAGATACGCAGTATTTT
CASSLGLAGVGSDTQYF
>TRBV9|TRBJ2-3|-|TRBD2
TGTGCCAGCAGCGTAGGAGTGGTAGCGGGAACCACAGATACGCAGTATTTT
CASSVGVVAGTTDTQYF
>TRBV28|TRBJ1-2|-|-
TGTGCCAGCACCACTACCTATGGCTACACCTTC
CASTTTYGYTF
>TRBV19|TRBJ1-5|-|TRBD1
TGTGCCAGTAGTGAGGGGACAGGGGTTCGCAATCAGCCCCAGCATTTT
CASSEGTGVRNQPQHF
>TRBV30|TRBJ2-5|-|-
TGTGCCTGGAAAGAATTAGCGGAGACCCAGTACTTC
CAWKELAETQYF
>TRBV19|TRBJ2-1|-|-
TGTGCCAGTACGTCGGCAAGCGGTAACAATGAGCAGTTCTTC
CASTSASGNNEQFF
>TRBV7-8|TRBJ2-5|-|TRBD2
TGTGCCAGCAGCTTCGGGACTAGCGGGAAGCGAGAGACCCAGTACTTC
CASSFGTSGKRETQYF
>TRBV29-1|TRBJ2-1|-|TRBD2
TGCAGCTTGGTGACTAGCGGGAGGGGGGAGCAGTTCTTC
CSLVTSGRGEQFF
>TRBV2|TRBJ2-1|-|-
TGTGCCAGCAGTGTTACTGCCGGGTTAGATGAGCAGTTCTTC
CASSVTAGLDEQFF
>TRBV2|TRBJ2-7|-|-
TGTGCCAGCAGTGACGTACTAGCCTACGAGCAGTACTTC
CASSDVLAYEQYF
>TRBV4-2|TRBJ2-1|-|TRBD2
TGTGCCAGCAGCCCCCTAGCGGGAGGGCCGGGCAATGAGCAGTTCTTC
CASSPLAGGPGNEQFF
>TRBV6-5|TRBJ2-1|-|-
TGTGCCAGCAGACGCCGGGACAACTCCTACAATGAGCAGTTCTTC
CASRRRDNSYNEQFF
>TRBV2|TRBJ1-2|-|-
TGTGCCTCCCAAGGGACGGGGGAAGAAGAAGGCTACACCTTC
CASQGTGEEEGYTF
>TRBV7-6|TRBJ2-2|once|TRBD2
TGTGCCAGCAGCTTAGGTGCCCTGGCTAGCGGCACCGGGGAGCTGTTTTTT
CASSLGALASGTGELFF
>TRBV9|TRBJ1-3|-|-
TGTGCCAGCAGCGGAAGAACAACAGGGAGTTTCTCTGGAAACACCATATATTTT
CASSGRTTGSFSGNTIYF
>TRBV19|TRBJ1-4|-|-
TGTGCCAGTAGTCCGTTTAATGAAAAACTGTTTTTT
CASSPFNEKLFF